These 7 T cell receptor beta chains were sequenced from one sample in a study of blood T cell repertoires in COVID-19. The data were produced by immunoSEQ multiplex PCR, yet TCRdb's version contains in-frame clones alone and is incomplete. The sample has roughly 100,000 clones; around 88% are singletons. Sequencing was done on a sample of peripheral blood. The receptors come from a woman of 80 years or more with acute or convalescent COVID-19.

The genes are TRBV5-6 and TRBJ2-3; TRBD1 matches at 7 bases. CDR3 length equals 16 residues. CDR1 is SGHDT, CDR2 YYEEEE, per germline. V gave up 2 bases and J gave up 0 bases; unmatched junction bases: 6. The CDR3 loop reads CASSFLRDRSTDTQYF. The CDR3 bases are TGTGCCAGCAGCTTTCTTCGGGACAGAAGCACAGATACGCAGTATTTT.

The V call is TRBV9, the J call TRBJ2-2, with TRBD1 matching over 7 bases. The germline V gene encodes CDR1 SGDLS and CDR2 YYNGEE. Trimming removed 2 bases from V and 5 bases from J; junction bases left unmatched: 3. The CDR3 has 14 amino acids. The chain's CDR3 is CASSVGQATGELFF. For the CDR3, the DNA is TGTGCCAGCAGCGTTGGACAGGCAACCGGGGAGCTGTTTTTT.

V is TRBV5-1 and J is TRBJ1-4; TRBD1 agrees at 9 bases. Germline assignment: CDR1 SGHRS and CDR2 YFSETQ. The junction had 8 bases not matched to a gene; V was cut back by 3 bases and J by 5 bases. This CDR3 spans 16 amino acids. The CDR3 loop is CASSSPAGTGNEKLFF. The CDR3 DNA follows: TGCGCCAGCAGCTCCCCCGCCGGGACAGGGAATGAAAAACTGTTTTTT.

The V call is TRBV12-3 or TRBV12-4, the J call TRBJ2-5; perhaps TRBD1 as D (5 bases). The V and J ends lost 1 base and 6 bases respectively, with 9 bases between them. This CDR3 has 13 amino acids. CDR3 nucleotides: TGTGCCAGCAGTTTAGAAGGGGCCCAGACCCAGTACTTC. This translates into CASSLEGAQTQYF.

A single count supports this clone. The J gene is TRBJ1-2, the V gene TRBV19, with 7 bases matching TRBD1. The CDR3 is 15 amino acids. With V trimmed by 3 bases and J by 3 bases, 7 bases remained unmatched. The V gene's germline CDR1 is LNHDA and CDR2 SQIVND (reference sequence). CDR3 DNA: TGTGCCAGTAGTATGGGACAGTTGGGGCACTATGGCTACACCTTC. This translates into CASSMGQLGHYGYTF. The full variable domain, rest sourced from reference TRBV19 and TRBJ1-2, is DGGITQSPKYLFRKEGQNVTLSCEQNLNHDAMYWYRQDPGQGLRLIYYSQIVNDFQKGDIAEGYSVSREKKESFPLTVTSAQKNPTAFYLCASSMGQLGHYGYTFGSGTRLTVV.

This rearrangement joins TRBV6-6 to TRBJ1-2, with TRBD1 matching over 7 bases. The J segment lost 6 bases and the V segment lost 2 bases, leaving 6 bases of the junction unmatched. The V gene's germline CDR1 is MNHNY and CDR2 SVGAGI (reference sequence). The CDR3 covers 14 residues. The CDR3 nucleotides are TGTGCCAGCAGTTACCCCTCAGGGGGGAATGGCTACACCTTC. Its protein is CASSYPSGGNGYTF.

The count of this clone is one. The rearrangement links TRBV10-1 to TRBJ1-5; D call uncertain. The CDR3 spans 18 residues. From germline, CDR1 is WNHNN and CDR2 SYGVQD (reference sequence). V shed 7 bases and J shed 2 bases, with 24 bases lying between them. The CDR3 spells CASKTSTPRDLGNQPQHF. As DNA, the CDR3 is TGCGCCAGCAAAACTTCGACACCCCGGGATTTGGGCAATCAGCCCCAGCATTTT.